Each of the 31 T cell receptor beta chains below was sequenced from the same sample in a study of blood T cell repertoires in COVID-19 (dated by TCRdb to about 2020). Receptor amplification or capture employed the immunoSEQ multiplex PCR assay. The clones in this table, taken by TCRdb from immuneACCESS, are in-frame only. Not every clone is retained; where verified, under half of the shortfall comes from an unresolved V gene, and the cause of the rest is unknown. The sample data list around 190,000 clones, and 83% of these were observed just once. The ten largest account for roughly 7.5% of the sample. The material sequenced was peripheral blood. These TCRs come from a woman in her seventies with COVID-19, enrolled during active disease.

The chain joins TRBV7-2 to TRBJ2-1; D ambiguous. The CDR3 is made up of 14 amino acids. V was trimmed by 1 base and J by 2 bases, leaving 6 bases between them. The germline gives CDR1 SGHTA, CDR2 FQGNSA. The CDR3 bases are TGTGCCAGCAGCTTAGGGAGTGCCTACAATGAGCAGTTCTTC. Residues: CASSLGSAYNEQFF. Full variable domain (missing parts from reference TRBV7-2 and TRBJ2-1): GAGVSQSPSNKVTEKGKDVELRCDPISGHTALYWYRQSLGQGLEFLIYFQGNSAPDKSGLPSDRFSAERTGGSVSTLTIQRTQQEDSAVYLCASSLGSAYNEQFFGPGTRLTVL.

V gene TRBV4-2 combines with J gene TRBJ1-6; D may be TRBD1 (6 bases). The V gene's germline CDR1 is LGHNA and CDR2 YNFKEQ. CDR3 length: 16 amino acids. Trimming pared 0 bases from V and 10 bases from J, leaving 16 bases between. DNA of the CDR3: TGTGCCAGCAGCCAAGAACAGGGTAAGATAGGATCACCCCTCCACTTT. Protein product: CASSQEQGKIGSPLHF.

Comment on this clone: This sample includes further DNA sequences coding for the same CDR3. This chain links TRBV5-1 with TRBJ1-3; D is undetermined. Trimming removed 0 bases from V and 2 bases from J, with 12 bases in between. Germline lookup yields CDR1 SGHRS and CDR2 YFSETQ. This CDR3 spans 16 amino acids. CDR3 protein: CASSLDPGLTGNTIYF. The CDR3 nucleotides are TGCGCCAGCAGCTTGGATCCGGGTCTCACTGGAAACACCATATATTTT.

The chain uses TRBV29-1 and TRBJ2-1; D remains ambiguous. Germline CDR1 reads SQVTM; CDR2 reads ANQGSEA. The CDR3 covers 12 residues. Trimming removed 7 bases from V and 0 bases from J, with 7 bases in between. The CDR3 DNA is TGCAGCGCCTTAATCTCCTACAATGAGCAGTTCTTC. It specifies CSALISYNEQFF.

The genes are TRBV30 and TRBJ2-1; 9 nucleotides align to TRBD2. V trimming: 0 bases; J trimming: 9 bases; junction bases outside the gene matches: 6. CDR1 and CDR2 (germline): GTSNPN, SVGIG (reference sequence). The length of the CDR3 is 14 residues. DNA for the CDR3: TGTGCCTGGAGTGTAGCGGGAGGACGTGGTGAGCAGTTCTTC. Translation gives CAWSVAGGRGEQFF. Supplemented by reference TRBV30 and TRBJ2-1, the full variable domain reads SQTIHQWPATLVQPVGSPLSLECTVEGTSNPNLYWYRQAAGRGLQLLFYSVGIGQISSEVPQNLSASRPQDRQFILSSKKLLLSDSGFYLCAWSVAGGRGEQFFGPGTRLTVL.

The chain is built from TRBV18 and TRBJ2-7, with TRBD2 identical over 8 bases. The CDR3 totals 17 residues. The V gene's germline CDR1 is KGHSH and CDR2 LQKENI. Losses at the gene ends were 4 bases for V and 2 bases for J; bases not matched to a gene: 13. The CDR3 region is CASSLFRGGSVTYEQYF. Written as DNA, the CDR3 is TGTGCCAGCTCACTCTTCCGGGGGGGCTCTGTAACCTACGAGCAGTACTTC. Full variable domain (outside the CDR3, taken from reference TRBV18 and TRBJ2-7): NAGVMQNPRHLVRRRGQEARLRCSPMKGHSHVYWYRQLPEEGLKFMVYLQKENIIDESGMPKERFSAEFPKEGPSILRIQQVVRGDSAAYFCASSLFRGGSVTYEQYFGPGTRLTVT.

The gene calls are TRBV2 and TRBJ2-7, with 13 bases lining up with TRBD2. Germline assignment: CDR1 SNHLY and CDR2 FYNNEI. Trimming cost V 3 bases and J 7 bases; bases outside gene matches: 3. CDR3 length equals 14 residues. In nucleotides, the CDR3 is TGTGCCAGCAGTGAGGGACTAGCGGGAAGGGAGCAGTACTTC. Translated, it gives CASSEGLAGREQYF. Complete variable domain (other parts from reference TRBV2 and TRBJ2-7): EPEVTQTPSHQVTQMGQEVILRCVPISNHLYFYWYRQILGQKVEFLVSFYNNEISEKSEIFDDQFSVERPDGSNFTLKIRSTKLEDSAMYFCASSEGLAGREQYFGPGTRLTVT.

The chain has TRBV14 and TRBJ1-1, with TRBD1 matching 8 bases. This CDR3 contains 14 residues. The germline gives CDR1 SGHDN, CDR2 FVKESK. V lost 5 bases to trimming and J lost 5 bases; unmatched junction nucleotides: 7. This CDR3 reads CASSRDRGGTEAFF. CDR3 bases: TGTGCCAGCAGCAGAGACAGGGGAGGGACTGAAGCTTTCTTT.

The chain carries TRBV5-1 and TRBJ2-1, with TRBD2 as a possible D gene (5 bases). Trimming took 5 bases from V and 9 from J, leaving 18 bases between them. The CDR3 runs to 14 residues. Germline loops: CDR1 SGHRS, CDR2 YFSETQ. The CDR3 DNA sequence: TGCGCCAGCAGTACCCAACTTCGAGGAGGTGAGCAGTTCTTC. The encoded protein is CASSTQLRGGEQFF.

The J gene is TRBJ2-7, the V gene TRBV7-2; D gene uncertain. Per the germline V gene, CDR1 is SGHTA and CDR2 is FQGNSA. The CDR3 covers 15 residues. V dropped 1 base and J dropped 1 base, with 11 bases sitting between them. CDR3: CASSLGPSRSYEQYF. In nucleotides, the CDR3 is TGTGCCAGCAGCTTAGGACCTTCGCGGTCCTACGAGCAGTACTTC.

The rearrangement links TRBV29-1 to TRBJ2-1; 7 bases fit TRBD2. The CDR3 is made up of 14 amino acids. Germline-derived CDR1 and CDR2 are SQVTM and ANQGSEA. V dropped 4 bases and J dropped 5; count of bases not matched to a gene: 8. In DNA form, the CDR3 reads TGCAGCGTTGCCCGGCTAGCGGCTAACAATGAGCAGTTCTTC. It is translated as CSVARLAANNEQFF.

Written as DNA, the CDR3 is TGTGCCAGCAGCTGGAACAGGGACACCGGGGAGCTGTTTTTT. Encoded protein: CASSWNRDTGELFF. The chain employs TRBV5-6 and TRBJ2-2; tentative D call: TRBD1 (6 bases). This CDR3 spans 14 amino acids. Trimming left V 3 bases short and J 3 bases short, with 9 bases between. CDR1 is SGHDT and CDR2 is YYEEEE in the germline V gene.

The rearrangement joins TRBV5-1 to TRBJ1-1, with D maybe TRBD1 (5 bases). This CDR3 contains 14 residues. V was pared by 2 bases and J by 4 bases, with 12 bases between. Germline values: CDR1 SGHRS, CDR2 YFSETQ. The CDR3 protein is CASSFSSTGTEAFF. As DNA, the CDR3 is TGCGCCAGCAGCTTTTCTTCCACAGGCACTGAAGCTTTCTTT.

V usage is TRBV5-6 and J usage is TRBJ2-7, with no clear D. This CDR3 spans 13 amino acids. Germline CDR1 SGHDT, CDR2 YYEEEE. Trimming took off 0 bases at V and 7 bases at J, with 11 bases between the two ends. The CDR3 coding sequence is TGTGCCAGCAGCTTGGCGGGTCCGGCGGAGCAGTACTTC. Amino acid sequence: CASSLAGPAEQYF.

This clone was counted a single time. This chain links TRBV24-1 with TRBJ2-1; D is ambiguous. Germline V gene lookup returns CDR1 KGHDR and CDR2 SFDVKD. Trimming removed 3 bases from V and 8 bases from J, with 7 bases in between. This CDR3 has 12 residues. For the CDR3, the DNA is TGTGCCACCAGTGATAGACTCCATGAGCAGTTCTTC. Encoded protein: CATSDRLHEQFF.

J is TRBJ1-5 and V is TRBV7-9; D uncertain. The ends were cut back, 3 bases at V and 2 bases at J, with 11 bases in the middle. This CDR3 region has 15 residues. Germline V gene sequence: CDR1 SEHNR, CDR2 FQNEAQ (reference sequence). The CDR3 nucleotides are TGTGCCAGCAGCTTCGAGGGAGGTGGCAATCAGCCCCAGCATTTT. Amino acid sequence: CASSFEGGGNQPQHF. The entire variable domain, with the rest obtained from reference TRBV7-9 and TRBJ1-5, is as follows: DTGVSQNPRHKITKRGQNVTFRCDPISEHNRLYWYRQTLGQGPEFLTYFQNEAQLEKSRLLSDRFSAERPKGSFSTLEIQRTEQGDSAMYLCASSFEGGGNQPQHFGDGTRLSIL.

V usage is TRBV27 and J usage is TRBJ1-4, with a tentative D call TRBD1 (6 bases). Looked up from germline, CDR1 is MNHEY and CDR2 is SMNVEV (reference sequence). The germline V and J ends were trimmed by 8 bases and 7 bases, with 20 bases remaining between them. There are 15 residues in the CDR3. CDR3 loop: CASRVRGQTGEKLFF. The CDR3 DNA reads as TGTGCCAGCCGGGTTCGCGGACAGACTGGTGAAAAACTGTTTTTT.

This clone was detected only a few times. Here the CDR3 DNA reads TGTGCCAGCAGTGAAGGGACAGGGGGATACAATGAGCAGTTCTTC. Protein: CASSEGTGGYNEQFF. The chain recombines TRBV27 with TRBJ2-1, with 11 bases aligning to TRBD1. The length of the CDR3 is 15 residues. The junction had 4 bases not matched to a gene; V was cut back by 5 bases and J by 4 bases. CDR1 MNHEY and CDR2 SMNVEV come from the germline V gene (reference sequence).

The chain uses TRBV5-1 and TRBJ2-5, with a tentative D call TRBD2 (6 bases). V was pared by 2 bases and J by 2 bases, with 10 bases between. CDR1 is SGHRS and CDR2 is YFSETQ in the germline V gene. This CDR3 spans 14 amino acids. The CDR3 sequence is CASSFGGAQETQYF. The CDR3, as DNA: TGCGCCAGCAGCTTTGGCGGGGCTCAAGAGACCCAGTACTTC.

In DNA form, the CDR3 reads TGTGCCAGCAGTTACTCCCCAGGGGTCTATGGCTACACCTTC. It codes for CASSYSPGVYGYTF. The genes are TRBV6-6 and TRBJ1-2, with D perhaps matching TRBD1 (6 bases). V was trimmed by 0 bases and J by 4 bases, leaving 9 bases between them. The CDR3 has 14 residues. Germline assignment: CDR1 MNHNY and CDR2 SVGAGI (reference sequence).

DNA of the CDR3: TGCGCCAGCAGCCAAGCCCTCCAGGGAGGTGGCAGGCAAGAGACCCAGTACTTC. It encodes CASSQALQGGGRQETQYF. V is TRBV4-3 and J is TRBJ2-5; D might be TRBD2 (6 bases). This CDR3 has 18 amino acids. V lost 1 base and J 2 bases, leaving 20 bases between the germline ends. Germline V gene lookup returns CDR1 LGHNA and CDR2 YSLEER.

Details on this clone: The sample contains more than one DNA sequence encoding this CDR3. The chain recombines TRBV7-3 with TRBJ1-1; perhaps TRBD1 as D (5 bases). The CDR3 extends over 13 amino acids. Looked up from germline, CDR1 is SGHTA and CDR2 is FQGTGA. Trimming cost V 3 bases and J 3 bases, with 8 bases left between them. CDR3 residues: CASSLIGDTEAFF. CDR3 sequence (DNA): TGTGCCAGCAGCTTGATAGGGGACACTGAAGCTTTCTTT.

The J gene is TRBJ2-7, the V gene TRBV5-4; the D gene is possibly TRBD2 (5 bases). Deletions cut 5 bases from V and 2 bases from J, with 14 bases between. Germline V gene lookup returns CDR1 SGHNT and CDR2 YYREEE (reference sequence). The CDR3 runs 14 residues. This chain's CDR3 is CASSPPGIPYEQYF. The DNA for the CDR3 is TGTGCCAGCAGTCCGCCGGGAATCCCCTACGAGCAGTACTTC.

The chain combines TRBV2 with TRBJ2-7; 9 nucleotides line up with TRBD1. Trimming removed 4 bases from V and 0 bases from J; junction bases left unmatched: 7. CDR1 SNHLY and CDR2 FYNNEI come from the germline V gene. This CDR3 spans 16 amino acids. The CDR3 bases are TGTGCCAGCAGTGGTTATGGGACAGGGAGCTCCTACGAGCAGTACTTC. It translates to CASSGYGTGSSYEQYF.

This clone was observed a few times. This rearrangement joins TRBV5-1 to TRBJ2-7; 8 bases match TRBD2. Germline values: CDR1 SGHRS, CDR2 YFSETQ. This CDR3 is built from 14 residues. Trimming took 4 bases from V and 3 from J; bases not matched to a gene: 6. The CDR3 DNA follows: TGCGCCAGCAGCCCCGGGACTAGGGTCTACGAGCAGTACTTC. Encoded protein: CASSPGTRVYEQYF.

CDR3 sequence reads: CASSSVAGAATDTQYF. Written as DNA, the CDR3 is TGTGCCAGCAGCTCCGTAGCGGGAGCAGCGACAGATACGCAGTATTTT. The chain recombines TRBV7-3 with TRBJ2-3; 9 positions match TRBD2. With 4 bases clipped from V and 3 bases from J, the junction kept 8 bases outside the gene matches. Germline loops: CDR1 SGHTA, CDR2 FQGTGA. The CDR3 covers 16 residues. Together with reference TRBV7-3 and TRBJ2-3, the CDR3 gives the full variable domain: GAGVSQTPSNKVTEKGKYVELRCDPISGHTALYWYRQSLGQGPEFLIYFQGTGAADDSGLPNDRFFAVRPEGSVSTLKIQRTERGDSAVYLCASSSVAGAATDTQYFGPGTRLTVL.

CDR3 coding DNA: TGTGCCAGCAGCTTGGACAAGAGCAATCAGCCCCAGCATTTT. Translation: CASSLDKSNQPQHF. The chain joins TRBV7-9 to TRBJ1-5, with D perhaps TRBD1 (5 bases). Trimming removed 3 bases from V and 1 base from J, with 7 bases in between. Germline assignment: CDR1 SEHNR and CDR2 FQNEAQ (reference sequence). The CDR3 runs to 14 residues.

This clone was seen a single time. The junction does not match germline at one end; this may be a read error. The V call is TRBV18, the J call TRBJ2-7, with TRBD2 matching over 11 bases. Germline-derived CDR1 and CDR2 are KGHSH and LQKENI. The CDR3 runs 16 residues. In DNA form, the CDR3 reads TGTGCCAGCTCATCGCGAAAGACTAGCGGGACGGTCGAGGAGTACTTC. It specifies CASSSRKTSGTVEEYF.

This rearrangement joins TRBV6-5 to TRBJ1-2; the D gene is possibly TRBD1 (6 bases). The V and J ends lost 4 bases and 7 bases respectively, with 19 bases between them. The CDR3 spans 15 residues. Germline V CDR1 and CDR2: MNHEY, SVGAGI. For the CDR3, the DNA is TGTGCCAGCAGTTCCCTCCGGGACGGGGGGCCTGGCTACACCTTC. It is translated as CASSSLRDGGPGYTF.

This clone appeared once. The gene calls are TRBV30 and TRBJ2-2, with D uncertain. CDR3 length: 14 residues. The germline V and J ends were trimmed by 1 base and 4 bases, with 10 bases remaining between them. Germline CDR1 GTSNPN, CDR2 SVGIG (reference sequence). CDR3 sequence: CAWSAVRRTGELFF. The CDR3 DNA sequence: TGTGCCTGGAGTGCGGTCAGGCGCACCGGGGAGCTGTTTTTT.

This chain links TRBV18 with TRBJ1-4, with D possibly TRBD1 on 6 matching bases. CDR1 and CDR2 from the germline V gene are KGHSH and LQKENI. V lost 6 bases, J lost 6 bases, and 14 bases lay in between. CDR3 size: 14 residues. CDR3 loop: CASSRDKADEKLFF. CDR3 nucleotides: TGTGCCAGCTCCAGGGACAAGGCGGATGAAAAACTGTTTTTT.